A single sample gave rise to the 18 T cell receptor beta chains below, sequenced in a study of blood T cell repertoires in COVID-19. The table came from immunoSEQ multiplex PCR; TCRdb's copy has only in-frame clones and leaves some out. In the table there are over 110,000 clones, approximately 90% of which are singletons. The material sequenced was peripheral blood. The receptor source for this set is a human donor in a cohort sampled during active COVID-19.

The rearrangement joins TRBV27 to TRBJ2-4; 11 nucleotides line up with TRBD1. V shed 6 bases and J 9 bases; nucleotides not matched to a gene: 10. Germline V gene data show CDR1 as MNHEY and CDR2 as SMNVEV (reference sequence). This CDR3 spans 15 amino acids. The CDR3 loop is CASRTGTGGKGIQYF. The DNA for the CDR3 is TGTGCCAGCAGAACCGGGACAGGGGGTAAGGGCATTCAGTACTTC.

The chain has TRBV9 and TRBJ1-1; perhaps TRBD1 as D (5 bases). V lost 5 bases to trimming and J lost 1 base, with 18 bases between them. The CDR3 runs 16 residues. Looked up from germline, CDR1 is SGDLS and CDR2 is YYNGEE. CDR3 protein: CASRNPLRARNTEAFF. CDR3 bases: TGTGCCAGCAGAAACCCCCTCAGGGCTCGGAACACTGAAGCTTTCTTT.

The chain joins TRBV4-1 to TRBJ2-3; no reliable D call. Germline CDR1 is MGHRA and CDR2 is YSYEKL. There are 14 residues in the CDR3. V was trimmed by 0 bases and J by 6 bases, leaving 10 bases between them. The CDR3 DNA follows: TGCGCCAGCAGCCAAGAGCGGCGAGCGGATACGCAGTATTTT. It translates to CASSQERRADTQYF.

The J gene is TRBJ2-5, the V gene TRBV18; 9 positions match TRBD1. The V gene end was trimmed by 6 bases and the J gene end by 7 bases; junction bases not matched to a gene: 9. CDR3 length equals 14 residues. Per germline, CDR1 KGHSH and CDR2 LQKENI. Written as DNA, the CDR3 is TGTGCCAGCTCTCCTGGACAGGGGCTGGCGACCCAGTACTTC. Protein product: CASSPGQGLATQYF.

This chain links TRBV9 with TRBJ1-2; perhaps TRBD1 as D (6 bases). Germline assignment: CDR1 SGDLS and CDR2 YYNGEE. Deletions cut 4 bases from V and 4 bases from J, with 20 bases between. The CDR3 sequence is 16 residues long. CDR3 sequence: CASSPGETFWSYGYTF. CDR3 coding DNA: TGTGCCAGCAGCCCAGGGGAGACTTTTTGGTCCTATGGCTACACCTTC.

This clone was counted once. The genes are TRBV2 and TRBJ1-2, with TRBD1 matching over 11 bases. The CDR3 totals 14 residues. Trimming cost V 5 bases and J 4 bases; bases outside gene matches: 3. CDR1 SNHLY and CDR2 FYNNEI come from the germline V gene. As DNA, the CDR3 is TGTGCCAGCAGTAGGACAGGGGGCGGCTATGGCTACACCTTC. This codes for CASSRTGGGYGYTF.

The rearrangement uses TRBV18 and TRBJ1-2, with no clear D. The V gene's germline CDR1 is KGHSH and CDR2 LQKENI. The V end lost 1 base, the J end lost 5 bases, and 11 bases lay between the germline ends. The CDR3 contains 14 residues. The CDR3 region has the DNA TGTGCCAGCTCACCACGAAGGACTGGGTATGGCTACACCTTC. Translated, it gives CASSPRRTGYGYTF.

The chain is built from TRBV6-1 and TRBJ1-4; no firm D call. V was cut by 0 bases and J by 10 bases, with 15 bases left in between. CDR3 size: 15 residues. CDR1 and CDR2 (germline): MNHNS, SASEGT. The CDR3 region has the DNA TGTGCCAGCAGTGAAGCTGGCAGGAACCTTCGAAAACTGTTTTTT. Translating gives CASSEAGRNLRKLFF.

The chain links TRBV6-1 to TRBJ1-2; no definite D call. CDR3 length: 14 residues. Deletions cut 2 bases from V and 3 bases from J, with 10 bases between. Germline CDR1 MNHNS, CDR2 SASEGT. The CDR3 DNA reads TGTGCCAGCAGTGAATTACAGAGTTACTATGGCTACACCTTC. Translated, it gives CASSELQSYYGYTF.

The chain recombines TRBV6-5 with TRBJ2-1; possible D gene TRBD2, 5 bases. The length of the CDR3 is 15 residues. Germline V gene lookup returns CDR1 MNHEY and CDR2 SVGAGI. V lost 0 bases and J 4 bases, leaving 10 bases between the germline ends. CDR3 loop: CASSYSTRLYNEQFF. DNA of the CDR3: TGTGCCAGCAGTTACTCGACCAGACTATACAATGAGCAGTTCTTC.

There are a few counts of this clone. The chain uses TRBV4-3 and TRBJ2-5, with D maybe TRBD2 (7 bases). CDR1 is LGHNA, CDR2 YSLEER, per germline. The CDR3 consists of 18 residues. The V and J ends lost 0 bases and 5 bases respectively, with 22 bases between them. The CDR3 here is CASSQEPPLGGGLETQYF. The CDR3 DNA sequence: TGCGCCAGCAGCCAAGAACCCCCCCTGGGGGGGGGCCTGGAGACCCAGTACTTC.

The rearrangement uses TRBV7-8 and TRBJ1-5, with TRBD1 as a possible D gene (6 bases). The germline V and J ends were trimmed by 7 bases and 0 bases, with 16 bases remaining between them. The CDR3 is 16 residues long. From germline, CDR1 is SGHVS and CDR2 FQNEAQ. The CDR3 DNA is TGTGCCAGCATCAGAGGACAGTGGGATAGCAATCAGCCCCAGCATTTT. Translating gives CASIRGQWDSNQPQHF. The full variable domain, completed using reference TRBV7-8 and TRBJ1-5, is GAGVSQSPRYKVAKRGQDVALRCDPISGHVSLFWYQQALGQGPEFLTYFQNEAQLDKSGLPSDRFFAERPEGSVSTLKIQRTQQEDSAVYLCASIRGQWDSNQPQHFGDGTRLSIL.

The chain couples TRBV6-1 to TRBJ1-1, with D possibly matching TRBD1 (6 bases). CDR3 size: 16 residues. The germline V gene has CDR1 MNHNS and CDR2 SASEGT. With 4 bases removed from V and 0 bases from J, the gap between germline ends came to 15 bases. The CDR3 DNA is TGTGCCAGCAGTGCAGGGGTGGATATGATGAACACTGAAGCTTTCTTT. This sequence encodes CASSAGVDMMNTEAFF.

The chain uses TRBV3-1 (or the pseudogene TRBV3-2) and TRBJ2-7, with a weak D call TRBD2 (6 bases). The germline V gene encodes CDR1 LGHDT and CDR2 YNNKEL (reference sequence). The CDR3 extends over 12 amino acids. V lost 6 bases and J lost 2, with 8 bases in between. The CDR3 region has the DNA TGTGCCAGCAGTCGACTAGCCTACGAGCAGTACTTC. Translation: CASSRLAYEQYF.

The chain employs TRBV20-1 and TRBJ1-5, with D unclear. V was pared by 3 bases and J by 3 bases, with 12 bases between. The V gene's germline CDR1 is DFQATT and CDR2 SNEGSKA (reference sequence). This CDR3 is 14 amino acids long. Written as DNA, the CDR3 is TGCAGTGCTAGTTTAGGGAGGATCAATCAGCCCCAGCATTTT. It translates to CSASLGRINQPQHF.

The V and J genes are TRBV9 and TRBJ2-3, with TRBD1 identical over 7 bases. From germline, CDR1 is SGDLS and CDR2 YYNGEE. The V segment lost 0 bases and the J segment 2 bases; nucleotides outside the gene matches: 3. The CDR3 runs to 15 residues. CDR3 residues: CASSVGGGLTDTQYF. CDR3 nucleotide sequence: TGTGCCAGCAGCGTAGGAGGGGGCCTCACAGATACGCAGTATTTT.

The chain combines TRBV19 with TRBJ2-3; 10 bases agree with TRBD2. CDR1 LNHDA and CDR2 SQIVND come from the germline V gene (reference sequence). CDR3 length equals 17 residues. With 4 bases clipped from V and 6 bases from J, the junction kept 13 bases outside the gene matches. The CDR3: CASSTPSASGGWDTQYF. The CDR3 coding sequence is TGTGCCAGTAGTACACCTTCAGCTAGCGGGGGTTGGGATACGCAGTATTTT. The entire variable domain, with the rest obtained from reference TRBV19 and TRBJ2-3, is as follows: DGGITQSPKYLFRKEGQNVTLSCEQNLNHDAMYWYRQDPGQGLRLIYYSQIVNDFQKGDIAEGYSVSREKKESFPLTVTSAQKNPTAFYLCASSTPSASGGWDTQYFGPGTRLTVL.

The chain couples TRBV28 to TRBJ2-2, with 7 bases aligning to TRBD1. Germline lookup yields CDR1 MDHEN and CDR2 SYDVKM. V shed 6 bases and J 5 bases; nucleotides not matched to a gene: 9. The CDR3 consists of 15 residues. This chain's CDR3 is CASRLGQLATGELFF. CDR3 DNA: TGTGCCAGCAGGCTGGGACAGCTTGCGACCGGGGAGCTGTTTTTT.